This TCR beta chain was captured in a study of blood T cell repertoires in COVID-19 (dated by TCRdb to about 2020). As for the study more broadly: Samples from collaborators originated in the United States, Italy and Spain and spanned both the acute and convalescent phases of COVID-19. The prospective study material was composed of cDNA or gDNA derived from T cells, B-cell-depleted T cells, or PBMCs. Deeply sampled blood TCRbeta repertoires from subjects exposed to, actively infected with, or recovered from COVID-19 were included in the dataset. The repertoires were made available in a free public database intended to serve as a resource for research on the immune response to SARS-CoV-2. The samples were drawn from two sources: the first 160 participants of the ongoing ImmuneRACE study, and about 1,300 subjects contributed by 6 global collaborators. The sample metadata nearly always contained a de-identified subject ID, COVID-19 status, age in years and sex. Where available, HLA class I and class II types were obtained from metadata supplied by the sample provider rather than from assay-based typing.

The V end loses 7 bases and the J end loses 3 bases, and a stretch of 17 bases separates them. For CDR1 and CDR2, the germline V gene lists SGHTS and YDEGEE. The CDR3 has 15 amino acids, counting the end cysteine and phenylalanine. Of the read, only the CDR3 DNA is kept; its 45 bases are in frame from base 1. TCRbeta CDR3 regions were amplified from genomic DNA using the immunoSEQ Assay, a bias-controlled multiplex PCR. For the original study's pipeline: Nucleated cell counts per sample were estimated from amplification of reference gene primers within the assay. To quantify the absolute abundance of each unique TCRbeta CDR3 rearrangement, sequence reads were collapsed and filtered. For each sample, productive Simpson clonality was calculated as the square root of Simpson's diversity index over productive rearrangements. TCRdb carries this immuneACCESS record with in-frame sequences only. Its versions omit some clonotypes, under half of them owing to an unresolved V gene in the studies checked, with the rest unexplained. D and trimming were read from the DNA, whereas the V and J calls and clone size are those reported in that table. Across this sample there are roughly 670,000 clones, with more than 80% seen only once. Clones ranked in the top ten supply approximately 0.25% of the sample.

Whole blood was collected in K2EDTA tubes by collaborating institutions according to the institutions' own protocols. For TCRbeta analysis, collaborators shipped samples as frozen whole blood, isolated PBMCs, or DNA extracted from either of those sample types. Of note for this clone: Its antigen is unknown. No base qualities exist here, and no much larger clone lies one base off it.

What the work shows at the level of the full study, not this receptor alone: How much clinical and demographic metadata was included differed by source and by participant, and the metadata was provided uncurated.

Material: peripheral blood. The sequence was obtained from a woman in her late teens or twenties with acute or convalescent COVID-19. The V gene is TRBV5-8 and the J gene is TRBJ1-3; TRBD1 is a weak D gene call, 5 bases matching. The sequence in DNA is TGTGCCAGCTCAATTATCCGGGGGTTTGGAAACACCATATATTTT. Its coded protein is CASSIIRGFGNTIYF.